This TCR beta chain derives from a study of blood T cell repertoires in COVID-19 (TCRdb year 2020). As for the study more broadly: The collaborator samples originated in the United States, Italy and Spain and spanned the acute and convalescent phases of COVID-19. The material from the prospective study consisted of cDNA or gDNA derived from T cells, B-cell-depleted T cells, or PBMCs. Deeply sampled blood TCRbeta repertoires from subjects exposed to, actively infected with, or recovered from COVID-19 were included in the dataset. The repertoires were made available in a free public database intended to serve as a resource for research on the immune response to SARS-CoV-2. The samples were drawn from the first 160 participants of the ongoing ImmuneRACE study and from 1,254 subjects provided by 6 global collaborators. A de-identified subject ID, COVID-19 status, age in years and sex were almost always included in the sample metadata. HLA class I and class II types, where available, came from metadata supplied by the sample provider rather than from assay-based typing.

CDR1 and CDR2 were assigned from the germline V gene as KGHDR and SFDVKD. Deletion took 11 bases off V and 0 bases off J, with a span of 10 bases between the germline ends. The CDR3 goes from the cysteine to the phenylalanine over 13 residues. Only the CDR3 DNA is retained, 39 bases long and in frame from the first base. This clone appeared a single time. The antigen it binds to is not known. Within one base of it there is no much larger clone, and no base qualities were kept. Results the study describes overall, beyond this receptor: The quantity of clinical and demographic metadata differed by source and by participant and was supplied without curation.

The collaborating institutions used their own protocols to collect whole blood in K2EDTA tubes. For TCRbeta analysis, collaborators shipped samples in one of three forms: frozen whole blood, isolated PBMCs, or DNA extracted from either of those sample types. The immunoSEQ Assay, a bias-controlled multiplex PCR, was used to amplify TCRbeta CDR3 regions from genomic DNA. In the authors' own workflow: The number of nucleated cells in each sample was estimated from the amplification of reference gene primers within the assay. To quantify the absolute abundance of each unique TCRbeta CDR3 rearrangement, sequence reads were collapsed and filtered. For each sample, productive Simpson clonality was calculated as the square root of Simpson's diversity index across productive rearrangements. TCRdb re-hosts the immuneACCESS table, in-frame sequences only. Its copies lack some clones; in the studies checked, an unresolved V gene accounts for under half of them, and the cause for the rest is not known. That table furnishes V, J and clone size, whereas the DNA furnished D and trimming. The sample table shows under 150,000 clones, and approximately 81% are seen once. The ten largest clones represent about 3.6% of the sample.

This receptor chain uses TRBV24-1 and TRBJ1-5; TRBD1 is possibly the D segment (6 matching bases). The sample was peripheral blood. This receptor was obtained from a man aged 40-50 years with acute or convalescent COVID-19. Here the CDR3 is given as CASGGDSNQPQHF. The DNA is TGTGCCAGCGGGGGCGATAGCAATCAGCCCCAGCATTTT.